The text below deals with one T cell receptor (beta chain). Its antigen remains unknown. This record comes from a study of beta chain features in type 1 diabetes. About the research overall: Age, gender and cell yields were similar between patients and healthy donors.

Sorted cells reached over 95% purity in every population. What was sequenced were expressed TCRB transcripts, since all of the isolated RNA had been reverse transcribed. TCRdb's table, derived via immunoSEQ multiplex PCR, lists solely in-frame clones and lacks some. This sample has under 200,000 clones, with 9% to 10% found just once. General observations from the study: Across patients, naive, central memory and Treg TCRB repertoires exhibited apparently greater similarity than was observed across healthy donors. A PCR bias possibly favoring shorter templates would apply equally to patients and controls.

From germline, CDR1 is SEHNR and CDR2 FQNEAQ (reference sequence). With 4 bases removed from V and 0 bases from J, the gap between germline ends came to 8 bases. The CDR3 length is 14 residues. The sequenced sample consisted of central memory CD4+ T cells from blood. The V gene is TRBV7-9, the J gene TRBJ2-3; no firm D call. The sequence came from a woman aged 18-29 years in good health. CDR3 region: CASSWSTSTDTQYF. For the CDR3, the DNA is TGTGCCAGCAGCTGGTCGACTAGCACAGATACGCAGTATTTT.